The 22 T cell receptor beta chains presented below share a single source sample, sequenced in a study of PD-1 blockade in classical Hodgkin lymphoma. Repertoires were generated with immunoSEQ multiplex PCR, while TCRdb's copy carries only in-frame clones and drops some. The sample records fewer than 55,000 clones, almost 90% being singletons. Every patient experienced relapse after autologous stem cell transplantation, and brentuximab vedotin exposure varied. The sequencing used peripheral blood mononuclear cells (PBMCs), collected at baseline. All receptors come from a human donor with classical Hodgkin lymphoma.

This chain connects TRBV5-1 to TRBJ2-6; 11 bases are shared with TRBD2. Germline V gene sequence: CDR1 SGHRS, CDR2 YFSETQ. The length of the CDR3 is 18 residues. J lost 4 bases, V lost 0 bases, and 6 bases had no gene match. In DNA, the CDR3 is TGCGCCAGCAGCTTGGTATTAGCGGGAGGGATGGGGGCCAACGTCCTGACTTTC. Encoded protein: CASSLVLAGGMGANVLTF. Full variable domain (rest looked up from reference TRBV5-1 and TRBJ2-6): KAGVTQTPRYLIKTRGQQVTLSCSPISGHRSVSWYQQTPGQGLQFLFEYFSETQRNKGNFPGRFSGRQFSNSRSEMNVSTLELGDSALYLCASSLVLAGGMGANVLTFGAGSRLTVL.

V usage is TRBV10-3 and J usage is TRBJ1-4; TRBD1 agrees at 10 bases. The CDR3 extends over 16 amino acids. The junction had 5 bases not matched to a gene; V was cut back by 3 bases and J by 4 bases. Germline V gene data show CDR1 as ENHRY and CDR2 as SYGVKD. Here the CDR3 reads CAISDRTGGNNEKLFF. CDR3 in DNA: TGTGCCATCAGTGACCGGACAGGGGGGAATAATGAAAAACTGTTTTTT.

The rearrangement links TRBV5-8 to TRBJ1-2; D is possibly TRBD1 (6 bases). The germline V gene has CDR1 SGHTS and CDR2 YDEGEE. Trimming took off 0 bases at V and 8 bases at J, with 20 bases between the two ends. This CDR3 is 16 amino acids long. This CDR3 reads CASSLGENRGLRGYTF. CDR3 coding DNA: TGTGCCAGCAGCTTGGGGGAGAATCGGGGGCTGAGGGGCTACACCTTC.

V usage is TRBV4-1 and J usage is TRBJ1-2, with unresolved D. V shed 3 bases and J shed 2 bases, with 10 bases lying between them. The CDR3 is 14 residues long. Germline CDR1 and CDR2: MGHRA and YSYEKL. The CDR3 DNA reads as TGCGCCAGCAGCCATACATCGGGGAACTATGGCTACACCTTC. Translation: CASSHTSGNYGYTF.

The chain recombines TRBV28 with TRBJ2-3; D is perhaps TRBD1 or TRBD2 (5 bases each). The CDR3 contains 15 residues. V lost 3 bases, J lost 0 bases, and 10 bases lay in between. Per the germline V gene, CDR1 is MDHEN and CDR2 is SYDVKM. The CDR3 bases are TGTGCCAGCAGTTTCCGGGACCGCAGCACAGATACGCAGTATTTT. This translates into CASSFRDRSTDTQYF.

This clone was counted once. The V and J genes are TRBV11-2 and TRBJ1-3; maybe TRBD1 (5 bases). From germline, CDR1 is SGHAT and CDR2 FQNNGV. The V gene lost 7 bases and the J gene lost 4 bases, with 20 bases spanning the gap. This CDR3 has 16 amino acids. The CDR3, as DNA: TGTGCCAGCACCTCAAGGGGAGAACCCGCCGGAAACACCATATATTTT. This sequence encodes CASTSRGEPAGNTIYF.

V usage is TRBV5-4 and J usage is TRBJ2-2; D possibly uses TRBD1 or TRBD2 (5 bases each). V gave up 10 bases and J gave up 0 bases, with 19 bases separating them. The CDR3 extends over 16 amino acids. CDR1 and CDR2 from the germline V gene are SGHNT and YYREEE (reference sequence). The CDR3 nucleotides are TGTGCCGGGACGTACATGCCGACCGCGAACACCGGGGAGCTGTTTTTT. This translates into CAGTYMPTANTGELFF.

This clone has a handful of counts. The chain employs TRBV28 and TRBJ1-5; the match to TRBD1 covers 8 bases. Germline V gene sequence: CDR1 MDHEN, CDR2 SYDVKM. The CDR3 loop spans 16 amino acids. The ends lost 7 bases at V and 6 bases at J; junction bases unmatched: 14. The CDR3 DNA is TGTGCCAGCACCCCTCATGGACAGGGAGAGGGTCAGCCCCAGCATTTT. Translation gives CASTPHGQGEGQPQHF.

The chain uses TRBV6-5 and TRBJ2-7; 8 bases are shared with TRBD2. Germline CDR1 and CDR2: MNHEY and SVGAGI. V was clipped by 4 bases and J by 4 bases; unmatched bases: 9. CDR3 length: 15 residues. CDR3 protein: CASSSPGGGRYEQYF. CDR3 DNA sequence: TGTGCCAGCAGTTCCCCGGGGGGCGGGAGGTACGAGCAGTACTTC.

The sample holds one count of this clone. This sequence joins TRBV10-3 and TRBJ2-2; possible D gene TRBD1, 6 bases. CDR3 length: 15 amino acids. V lost 10 bases to trimming and J lost 4 bases, with 19 bases between them. Looked up from germline, CDR1 is ENHRY and CDR2 is SYGVKD. Here the CDR3 reads CATQGTSLGTGELFF. The CDR3, as DNA: TGTGCCACCCAGGGGACATCTTTGGGCACCGGGGAGCTGTTTTTT.

This chain links TRBV4-1 with TRBJ2-7, with no clear D. The V gene lost 0 bases and the J gene lost 2 bases, with 11 bases spanning the gap. The CDR3 is 15 residues long. Germline V gene data show CDR1 as MGHRA and CDR2 as YSYEKL. The chain's CDR3 is CASSQDPGRTYEQYF. As DNA, the CDR3 is TGCGCCAGCAGCCAAGATCCGGGCAGAACCTACGAGCAGTACTTC.

This clone is a singleton in its sample. The CDR3 nucleotides are TGTGCCAGCTCACTTCGGGGACAGGGGAGGTACGAGCAGTACTTC. Translated, it gives CASSLRGQGRYEQYF. The rearrangement joins TRBV18 to TRBJ2-7; 10 nucleotides agree with TRBD1. Germline V lookup: CDR1 KGHSH, CDR2 LQKENI. This CDR3 has 15 amino acids. V shed 4 bases and J 4 bases; nucleotides not matched to a gene: 7. Variable domain in full (rest from reference TRBV18 and TRBJ2-7): NAGVMQNPRHLVRRRGQEARLRCSPMKGHSHVYWYRQLPEEGLKFMVYLQKENIIDESGMPKERFSAEFPKEGPSILRIQQVVRGDSAAYFCASSLRGQGRYEQYFGPGTRLTVT.

V is TRBV7-2 and J is TRBJ2-7; the match to TRBD1 covers 7 bases. Germline-derived CDR1 and CDR2 are SGHTA and FQGNSA. V trimming: 5 bases; J trimming: 0 bases; junction bases outside the gene matches: 10. There are 16 residues in the CDR3. Here the CDR3 reads CASSRRQGSPSYEQYF. The CDR3 coding sequence is TGTGCCAGCAGCCGACGACAGGGATCCCCCTCCTACGAGCAGTACTTC.

This chain connects TRBV9 to TRBJ2-2; D not resolved. The CDR3 extends over 14 amino acids. Between the trimmed V and J ends, which lost 0 bases and 2 bases, there was a span of 5 bases. Germline CDR1 and CDR2: SGDLS and YYNGEE. In DNA, the CDR3 is TGTGCCAGCAGCGTAGGGGCTAACACCGGGGAGCTGTTTTTT. This encodes CASSVGANTGELFF.

The chain links TRBV7-2 to TRBJ2-7; 11 bases map to TRBD2. With V trimmed by 5 bases and J by 5 bases, 11 bases remained unmatched. This CDR3 is 16 amino acids long. The V gene's germline CDR1 is SGHTA and CDR2 FQGNSA. The CDR3 loop is CASSVGTSGPPNEQYF. DNA of the CDR3: TGTGCCAGCAGCGTAGGGACTAGCGGACCTCCTAACGAGCAGTACTTC.

This chain connects TRBV27 to TRBJ2-3; TRBD2 matches 9 bases. The CDR3 extends over 14 amino acids. The V gene end was trimmed by 4 bases and the J gene end by 3 bases; junction bases not matched to a gene: 2. Germline values: CDR1 MNHEY, CDR2 SMNVEV (reference sequence). The CDR3 coding sequence is TGTGCCAGCAGTTCCCTAGCGGGGACAGATACGCAGTATTTT. As protein: CASSSLAGTDTQYF.

This clone was recorded only once. The genes are TRBV7-2 and TRBJ2-7; no firm D call. This CDR3 is built from 17 residues. The V end was cut by 1 base, the J end by 2 bases, with 18 bases between. The V gene's germline CDR1 is SGHTA and CDR2 FQGNSA. The CDR3 loop reads CASSLGRHPQRAYEQYF. The CDR3 DNA reads as TGTGCCAGCAGCTTAGGGCGCCACCCTCAACGGGCCTACGAGCAGTACTTC.

This clone was picked up a small number of times. The rearrangement uses TRBV9 and TRBJ2-3, with TRBD1 identical over 7 bases. The germline V gene encodes CDR1 SGDLS and CDR2 YYNGEE. The ends lost 2 bases at V and 2 bases at J; junction bases unmatched: 5. There are 15 residues in the CDR3. This chain's CDR3 is CASSVRQGNTDTQYF. CDR3 bases: TGTGCCAGCAGCGTTAGACAGGGAAACACAGATACGCAGTATTTT.

V is TRBV5-6 and J is TRBJ1-2, with 7 bases identical to TRBD1. This CDR3 is built from 14 residues. V lost 2 bases, J lost 4 bases, and 5 bases stayed unmatched. CDR1 and CDR2 from the germline V gene are SGHDT and YYEEEE. CDR3 residues: CASSFPQGVYGYTF. The CDR3 DNA reads TGTGCCAGCAGCTTTCCTCAGGGGGTCTATGGCTACACCTTC.

J is TRBJ2-3 and V is TRBV4-2, with 7 bases that match TRBD2. The CDR3 consists of 17 residues. After removal of 0 bases from V and 6 bases from J, the junction contained 12 bases not matched to a gene. Germline values: CDR1 LGHNA, CDR2 YNFKEQ. The CDR3 is CASSQELYGGRADTQYF. The DNA of the CDR3 is TGTGCCAGCAGCCAAGAGCTATACGGCGGGAGAGCCGATACGCAGTATTTT.

The V call is TRBV7-9, the J call TRBJ2-7; the D gene is possibly TRBD1 (6 bases). The CDR3 is made up of 14 amino acids. The germline V gene has CDR1 SEHNR and CDR2 FQNEAQ (reference sequence). Trimming shortened V by 5 bases and J by 3 bases, and 14 bases separated the two germline ends. The CDR3 region has the DNA TGTGCCAGCAGCCCCTTGAGACAGGTCTACGAGCAGTACTTC. This translates into CASSPLRQVYEQYF.

The chain combines TRBV5-1 with TRBJ2-3, with D possibly being TRBD1 or TRBD2 (7 bases each). Germline CDR1 SGHRS, CDR2 YFSETQ. V shed 0 bases and J shed 5 bases, with 13 bases lying between them. The CDR3 runs 15 residues. In nucleotides, the CDR3 is TGCGCCAGCAGCTTGGACAGGGGAGGGGTAGATACGCAGTATTTT. Protein sequence: CASSLDRGGVDTQYF.